This passage covers 16 T cell receptor beta chains from one sample sequenced in a study of T cell responses to AZD1222 COVID-19 vaccine. Libraries were prepared by immunoSEQ multiplex PCR; TCRdb keeps only in-frame clonotypes and omits some of them. The data show some 200,000 clones, with 85% to 95% seen just once and under 11% held by the top ten. The specimen was peripheral blood, collected on day 0 of AZD1222 vaccination. The receptor source for this set is an adult in good health.

This chain joins TRBV9 and TRBJ1-6; no definite D call. The CDR3 spans 13 residues. The germline V gene encodes CDR1 SGDLS and CDR2 YYNGEE. V was trimmed by 0 bases and J by 8 bases, leaving 6 bases between them. The CDR3 is CASSVDEDSPLHF. CDR3 sequence (DNA): TGTGCCAGCAGCGTAGATGAGGATTCACCCCTCCACTTT.

V usage is TRBV18 and J usage is TRBJ1-1; D unclear. The CDR3 contains 11 residues. Germline V gives CDR1 KGHSH, CDR2 LQKENI. With 5 bases removed from V and 1 base from J, the gap between germline ends came to 2 bases. As DNA, the CDR3 is TGTGCCAGCTCATCGAACACTGAAGCTTTCTTT. Its translation is CASSSNTEAFF. The full variable domain, its missing parts supplied by reference TRBV18 and TRBJ1-1, is NAGVMQNPRHLVRRRGQEARLRCSPMKGHSHVYWYRQLPEEGLKFMVYLQKENIIDESGMPKERFSAEFPKEGPSILRIQQVVRGDSAAYFCASSSNTEAFFGQGTRLTVV.

The chain combines TRBV10-3 with TRBJ1-4, with TRBD1 identical over 7 bases. Germline V gene data show CDR1 as ENHRY and CDR2 as SYGVKD. This CDR3 is built from 13 residues. V lost 6 bases and J lost 7; bases outside the gene matches: 5. The CDR3 protein is CAIRPGTAEKLFF. In DNA, the CDR3 is TGTGCCATCAGGCCAGGGACAGCTGAAAAACTGTTTTTT.

The rearrangement uses TRBV18 and TRBJ1-1, with D maybe TRBD1 (5 bases). The V gene's germline CDR1 is KGHSH and CDR2 LQKENI. V lost 0 bases and J lost 1, with 18 bases in between. The CDR3 length is 18 residues. As DNA, the CDR3 is TGTGCCAGCTCACCACCGGATCCAGGGCGGTATAGGAACACTGAAGCTTTCTTT. This codes for CASSPPDPGRYRNTEAFF.

The CDR3 is CASSELDTGASYNEQFF. The CDR3 DNA follows: TGCGCCAGCAGTGAGTTGGATACAGGGGCGTCCTACAATGAGCAGTTCTTC. The genes are TRBV10-1 and TRBJ2-1; 7 bases line up with TRBD1. This CDR3 has 17 residues. Germline CDR1 and CDR2: WNHNN and SYGVQD (reference sequence). Trimming at V came to 1 base and at J to 1 base, leaving 7 bases not matched to a gene.

The V and J genes are TRBV18 and TRBJ2-7; D might be TRBD2 (6 bases). The CDR3 runs to 13 residues. Trimming shortened V by 1 base and J by 5 bases, and 9 bases separated the two germline ends. From germline, CDR1 is KGHSH and CDR2 LQKENI. The CDR3 region is CASSPRGANEQYF. The CDR3, as DNA: TGTGCCAGCTCACCACGCGGGGCGAACGAGCAGTACTTC.

This chain uses TRBV6-5 with TRBJ2-7; 11 positions agree with TRBD1. This CDR3 has 14 amino acids. J lost 3 bases, V lost 2 bases, and 0 bases had no gene match. Germline V lookup: CDR1 MNHEY, CDR2 SVGAGI. Here the CDR3 reads CASSYGTGGYEQYF. As DNA, the CDR3 is TGTGCCAGCAGTTACGGGACAGGGGGCTACGAGCAGTACTTC.

The chain couples TRBV21-1 to TRBJ2-7; TRBD2 was called by the table and not checked on the DNA. TRBV21-1 is termed a pseudogene. The CDR3 consists of 18 residues. CDR3 in amino acids: CASSKGPSGDLLLYEQYV. In DNA form, the CDR3 reads TGTGCCAGCAGCAAAGGCCCTAGCGGGGACCTACTCCTCTACGAGCAGTACGTC.

The rearrangement links TRBV9 to TRBJ2-1, with 8 bases that match TRBD1. Germline values: CDR1 SGDLS, CDR2 YYNGEE. The junction had 7 bases not matched to a gene; V was cut back by 3 bases and J by 5 bases. There are 15 residues in the CDR3. CDR3 in DNA: TGTGCCAGCAGCGCGACAGGGGTGAAGAACAATGAGCAGTTCTTC. Translated: CASSATGVKNNEQFF.

The chain combines TRBV19 with TRBJ1-1; 8 nucleotides align to TRBD1. CDR1 and CDR2 (germline): LNHDA, SQIVND (reference sequence). CDR3 length: 15 residues. The V gene end was trimmed by 1 base and the J gene end by 5 bases; junction bases not matched to a gene: 6. DNA for the CDR3: TGTGCCAGTAGTATAGTCCAGGGGGCGCGGACTGAAGCTTTCTTT. Protein product: CASSIVQGARTEAFF.

This rearrangement joins TRBV18 to TRBJ1-1; maybe TRBD1 (5 bases). The CDR3 consists of 14 residues. The V gene's germline CDR1 is KGHSH and CDR2 LQKENI. The V gene lost 2 bases and the J gene lost 1 base, with 8 bases spanning the gap. DNA of the CDR3: TGTGCCAGCTCACCATCAGGGAGGAACACTGAAGCTTTCTTT. Translation: CASSPSGRNTEAFF.

The V and J genes are TRBV19 and TRBJ2-7; TRBD2 might be the D (5 bases). V lost 3 bases and J lost 2, with 17 bases in between. CDR3 length: 16 residues. CDR1 LNHDA and CDR2 SQIVND come from the germline V gene (reference sequence). CDR3 in DNA: TGTGCCAGTAGTATGAGTGCCAGGAGGACGACCTACGAGCAGTACTTC. It codes for CASSMSARRTTYEQYF. The variable domain in full, with the rest retrieved from reference TRBV19 and TRBJ2-7, is DGGITQSPKYLFRKEGQNVTLSCEQNLNHDAMYWYRQDPGQGLRLIYYSQIVNDFQKGDIAEGYSVSREKKESFPLTVTSAQKNPTAFYLCASSMSARRTTYEQYFGPGTRLTVT.

The chain joins TRBV6-5 to TRBJ1-4; no clear D. CDR3 length: 13 residues. Germline loops: CDR1 MNHEY, CDR2 SVGAGI. Trimming removed 5 bases from V and 7 bases from J, with 11 bases in between. CDR3 residues: CASSRQITEKLFF. As DNA, the CDR3 is TGTGCCAGCAGTCGTCAGATAACTGAAAAACTGTTTTTT.

Only one count was recorded for this clone. J is TRBJ1-3 and V is TRBV11-2, with D possibly being TRBD1 (6 bases). The CDR3 spans 15 residues. V dropped 3 bases and J dropped 2 bases, with 11 bases sitting between them. Germline CDR1 reads SGHAT; CDR2 reads FQNNGV. The CDR3 sequence is CASSFIRGAGNTIYF. As DNA, the CDR3 is TGTGCCAGCAGCTTTATCAGGGGTGCTGGAAACACCATATATTTT.

The V gene is TRBV19, the J gene TRBJ1-6; the D is unclear. This CDR3 is 12 amino acids long. Germline V gene lookup returns CDR1 LNHDA and CDR2 SQIVND (reference sequence). V lost 5 bases and J 8 bases, leaving 7 bases between the germline ends. The DNA for the CDR3 is TGTGCCAGTAGTTTTAGGGATTCACCCCTCCACTTT. This codes for CASSFRDSPLHF. Complete variable domain (other parts from reference TRBV19 and TRBJ1-6): DGGITQSPKYLFRKEGQNVTLSCEQNLNHDAMYWYRQDPGQGLRLIYYSQIVNDFQKGDIAEGYSVSREKKESFPLTVTSAQKNPTAFYLCASSFRDSPLHFGNGTRLTVT.

The rearrangement uses TRBV10-3 and TRBJ2-7; D is possibly TRBD2 (5 bases). The ends were cut back, 3 bases at V and 0 bases at J, with 9 bases in the middle. The CDR3 consists of 14 residues. CDR1 is ENHRY and CDR2 is SYGVKD in the germline V gene. The DNA of the CDR3 is TGTGCCATCAGTGAAAGACGGGACTCCTACGAGCAGTACTTC. Protein product: CAISERRDSYEQYF.